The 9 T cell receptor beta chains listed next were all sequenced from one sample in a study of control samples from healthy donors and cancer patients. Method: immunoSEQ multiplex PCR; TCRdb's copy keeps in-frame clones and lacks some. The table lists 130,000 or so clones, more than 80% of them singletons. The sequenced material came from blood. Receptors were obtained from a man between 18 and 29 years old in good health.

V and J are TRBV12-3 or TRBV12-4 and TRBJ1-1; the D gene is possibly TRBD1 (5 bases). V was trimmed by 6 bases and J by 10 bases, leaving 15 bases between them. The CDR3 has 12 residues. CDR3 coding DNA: TGTGCCAGCAGCGCGGACGGAGGGGCAGCTTTCTTT. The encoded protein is CASSADGGAAFF.

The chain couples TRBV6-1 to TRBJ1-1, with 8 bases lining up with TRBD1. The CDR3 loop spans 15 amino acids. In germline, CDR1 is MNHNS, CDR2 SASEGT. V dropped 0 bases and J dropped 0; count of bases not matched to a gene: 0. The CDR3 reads CASSEADRVNTEAFF. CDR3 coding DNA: TGTGCCAGCAGTGAAGCGGACAGGGTGAACACTGAAGCTTTCTTT.

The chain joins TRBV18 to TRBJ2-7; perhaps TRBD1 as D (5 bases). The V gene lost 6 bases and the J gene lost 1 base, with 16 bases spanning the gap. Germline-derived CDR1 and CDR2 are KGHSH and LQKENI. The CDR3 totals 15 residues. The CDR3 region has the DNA TGTGCCAGCTCGACAGAAAAGGGTCGGTCCTACGAGCAGTACTTC. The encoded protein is CASSTEKGRSYEQYF.

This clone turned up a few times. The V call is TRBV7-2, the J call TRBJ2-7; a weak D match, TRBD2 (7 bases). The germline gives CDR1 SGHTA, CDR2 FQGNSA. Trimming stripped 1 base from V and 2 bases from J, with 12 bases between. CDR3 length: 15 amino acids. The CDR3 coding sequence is TGTGCCAGCAGCTTAGTATCGGGGGGCCCCTACGAGCAGTACTTC. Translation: CASSLVSGGPYEQYF.

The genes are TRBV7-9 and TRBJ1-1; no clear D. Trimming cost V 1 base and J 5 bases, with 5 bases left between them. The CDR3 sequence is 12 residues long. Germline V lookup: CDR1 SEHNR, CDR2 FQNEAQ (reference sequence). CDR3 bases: TGTGCCAGCAGCTTAGGTTTTACTGAAGCTTTCTTT. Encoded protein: CASSLGFTEAFF.

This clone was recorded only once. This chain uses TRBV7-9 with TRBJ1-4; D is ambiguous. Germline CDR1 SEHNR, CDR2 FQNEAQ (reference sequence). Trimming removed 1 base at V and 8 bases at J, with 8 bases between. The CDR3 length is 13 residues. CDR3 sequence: CASSLGLLEKLFF. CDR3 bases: TGTGCCAGCAGCTTAGGTCTCTTGGAAAAACTGTTTTTT.

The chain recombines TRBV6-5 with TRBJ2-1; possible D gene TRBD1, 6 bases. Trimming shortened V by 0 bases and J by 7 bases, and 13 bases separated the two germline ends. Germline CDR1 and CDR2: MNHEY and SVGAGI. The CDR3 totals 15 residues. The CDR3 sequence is CASSYSMSRGNEQFF. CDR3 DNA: TGTGCCAGCAGTTACTCGATGTCCAGGGGTAATGAGCAGTTCTTC.

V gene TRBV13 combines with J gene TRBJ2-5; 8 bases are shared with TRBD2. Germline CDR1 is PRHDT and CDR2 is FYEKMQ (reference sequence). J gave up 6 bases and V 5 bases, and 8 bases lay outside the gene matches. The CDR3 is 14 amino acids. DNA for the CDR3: TGTGCCAGCAGCGTCAGCGGGGGCGGGAAGACCCAGTACTTC. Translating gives CASSVSGGGKTQYF.

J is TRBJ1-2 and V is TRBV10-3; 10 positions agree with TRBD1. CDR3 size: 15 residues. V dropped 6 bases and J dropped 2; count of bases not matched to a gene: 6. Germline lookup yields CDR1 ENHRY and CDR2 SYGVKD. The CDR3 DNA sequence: TGTGCCATCAGGGATGGGACAGGGGAGAACTATGGCTACACCTTC. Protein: CAIRDGTGENYGYTF.